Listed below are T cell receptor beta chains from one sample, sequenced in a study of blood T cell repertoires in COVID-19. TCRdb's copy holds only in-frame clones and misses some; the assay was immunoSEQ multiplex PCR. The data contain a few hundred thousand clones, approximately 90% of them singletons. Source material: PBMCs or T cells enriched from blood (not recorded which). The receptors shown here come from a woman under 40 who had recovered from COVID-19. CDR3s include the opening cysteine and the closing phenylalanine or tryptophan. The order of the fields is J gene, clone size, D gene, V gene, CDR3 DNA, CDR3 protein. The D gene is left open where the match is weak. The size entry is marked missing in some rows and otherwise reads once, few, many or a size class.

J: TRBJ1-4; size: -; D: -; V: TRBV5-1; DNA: TGCGCCAGCAGCTGGACCGGGACGGAAAAACAGGGACTGTTTTTT; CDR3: CASSWTGTEKQGLFF
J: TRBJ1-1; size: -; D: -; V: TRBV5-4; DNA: TGTGCCAGCAGCCTCCCCGCGGGGGGGACTGAAGCTTTCTTT; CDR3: CASSLPAGGTEAFF
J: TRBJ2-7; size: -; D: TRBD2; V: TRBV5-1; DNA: TGCGCCAGCAGCTTGGGTTTTGGCCCGGGGGGTCGTCACACCGCCTACGAGCAGTACTTC; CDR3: CASSLGFGPGGRHTAYEQYF
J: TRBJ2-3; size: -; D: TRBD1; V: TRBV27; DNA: TGTGCCAGCAGTTTATCTGGGACAGGGGCAGATACGCAGTATTTT; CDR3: CASSLSGTGADTQYF
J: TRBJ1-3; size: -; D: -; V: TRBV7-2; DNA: TGTGCCAGCAGCTTAGCGTTAGAGACATTAGTGAACACCATATATTTT; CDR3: CASSLALETLVNTIYF
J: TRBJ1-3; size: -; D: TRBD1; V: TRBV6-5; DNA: TGTGCCAGCAGTTACCAAGGACAGGCTGGAAACACCATATATTTT; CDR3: CASSYQGQAGNTIYF
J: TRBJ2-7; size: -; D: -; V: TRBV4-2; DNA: TGTGCCAGCAGCCAAGATTTCACAGGAACCTACGAGCAGTACTTC; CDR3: CASSQDFTGTYEQYF
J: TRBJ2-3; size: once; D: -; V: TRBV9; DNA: TGTGCCAGCAGCGTAGCTTTTGGGGGGGCGCGAGATACGCAGTATTTT; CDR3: CASSVAFGGARDTQYF
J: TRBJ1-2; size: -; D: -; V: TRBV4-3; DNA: TGCGCCAGCAGCCAAGTGGGCGGACAGAAACTATATGGCTACACCTTC; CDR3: CASSQVGGQKLYGYTF
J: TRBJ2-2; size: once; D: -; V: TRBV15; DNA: TGTGCCACCAGCAGTGAGTACAGGGATACCGGGGAGCTGTTTTTT; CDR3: CATSSEYRDTGELFF
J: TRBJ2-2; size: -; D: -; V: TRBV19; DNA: TGTGCCAGTACCCCCCCTGGGGGGACCGGGGAGCTGTTTTTT; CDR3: CASTPPGGTGELFF
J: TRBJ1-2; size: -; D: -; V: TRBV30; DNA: TGTGCCTGGAGTGTACGTGGCAGATCTAACTATGGCTACACCTTC; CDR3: CAWSVRGRSNYGYTF
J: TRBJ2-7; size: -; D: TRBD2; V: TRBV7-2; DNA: TGTGCCAGCAGCTTAGCAGCGGGGGGTGGTGAGCAGTACTTC; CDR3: CASSLAAGGGEQYF
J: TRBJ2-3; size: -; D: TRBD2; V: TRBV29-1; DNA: TGCAGCGTAACCCCGGGTGGCGGGGGTACAGATACGCAGTATTTT; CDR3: CSVTPGGGGTDTQYF
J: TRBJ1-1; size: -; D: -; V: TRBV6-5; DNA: TGTGCCAGCGCATCGATAGGAGGGGCGAACACTGAAGCTTTCTTT; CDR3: CASASIGGANTEAFF
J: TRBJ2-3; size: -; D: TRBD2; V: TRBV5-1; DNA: TGCGCCAGCAGCTTGGGTAGCGGGGCCAACACAGATACGCAGTATTTT; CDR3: CASSLGSGANTDTQYF
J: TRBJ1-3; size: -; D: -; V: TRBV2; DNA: TGTGCCAGCAGTGTGGACAGTCTCGCCTCTGGAAACACCATATATTTT; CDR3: CASSVDSLASGNTIYF
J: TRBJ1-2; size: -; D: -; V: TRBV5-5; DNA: TGTGCCAGCAGCCCGTCCCCGAAGGGGCCCGGCTACACCTTC; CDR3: CASSPSPKGPGYTF
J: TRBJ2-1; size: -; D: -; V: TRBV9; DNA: TGTGCCAGCAGCGTACAGCCTGGGGGGGCATACAATGAGCAGTTCTTC; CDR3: CASSVQPGGAYNEQFF
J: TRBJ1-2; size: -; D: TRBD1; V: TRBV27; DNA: TGTGCCAGCAGTTTAGTACAGGGGGCTAGTGGCTACACCTTC; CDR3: CASSLVQGASGYTF
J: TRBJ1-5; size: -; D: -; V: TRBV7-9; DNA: TGTGCCAGCAGCTTATGGGCACACGATAGCAATCAGCCCCAGCATTTT; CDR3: CASSLWAHDSNQPQHF
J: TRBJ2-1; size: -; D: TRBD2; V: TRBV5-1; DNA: TGCGCCAGCAGCGCCTCCGGGGGGGCCGTATACAATGAGCAGTTCTTC; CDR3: CASSASGGAVYNEQFF
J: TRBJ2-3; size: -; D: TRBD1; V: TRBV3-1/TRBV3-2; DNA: TGTGCCAGCAGCCAAAGGACAGGGGTTTTAGATACGCAGTATTTT; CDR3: CASSQRTGVLDTQYF
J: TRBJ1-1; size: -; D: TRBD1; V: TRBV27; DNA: TGTGCCAGCAGTTTCGGACAGGGGCTCGGTACCACTGAAGCTTTCTTT; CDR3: CASSFGQGLGTTEAFF
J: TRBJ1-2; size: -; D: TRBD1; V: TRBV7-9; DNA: TGTGCCACCCAACGGGACAGGGTAGACTATGGCTACACCTTC; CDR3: CATQRDRVDYGYTF
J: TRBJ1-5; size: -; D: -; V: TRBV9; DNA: TGTGCCAGCAGCCGAGGGGAGGGCGCTGGGCAGCCCCAGCATTTT; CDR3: CASSRGEGAGQPQHF
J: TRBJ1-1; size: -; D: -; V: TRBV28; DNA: TGTGCCAGCAGTTCAGGGGTGGGTACTGAAGCTTTCTTT; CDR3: CASSSGVGTEAFF
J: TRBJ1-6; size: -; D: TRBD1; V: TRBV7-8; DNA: TGTGCCAGCAGCTTAGGAGCAGGGGGTAGCTCCTATAATTCACCCCTCCACTTT; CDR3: CASSLGAGGSSYNSPLHF
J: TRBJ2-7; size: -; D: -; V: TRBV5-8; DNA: TGTGCCAGCAGCCCGGGGATCCTCACCAACTACGAGCAGTACTTC; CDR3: CASSPGILTNYEQYF
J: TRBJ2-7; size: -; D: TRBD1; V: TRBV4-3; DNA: TGCGCCAGCAGCCAATCGCATGGACAGGGAGGCTACGAGCAGTACTTC; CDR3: CASSQSHGQGGYEQYF
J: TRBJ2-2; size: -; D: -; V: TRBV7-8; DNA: TGTGCCAGCAGCCAAATGAAGGGAGGCCACGAGGGGCTCCCCAAGGAGAACACCGGGGAGCTGTTTTTT; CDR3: CASSQMKGGHEGLPKENTGELFF
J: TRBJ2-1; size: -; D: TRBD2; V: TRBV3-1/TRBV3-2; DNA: TGTGCCAGCAGCCCAGGGACTAGCGGGGGAAATGAGCAGTTCTTC; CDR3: CASSPGTSGGNEQFF
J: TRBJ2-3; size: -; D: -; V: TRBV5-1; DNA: TGCGCCAGCAGCTTGTGGGGAGCAGATACGCAGTATTTT; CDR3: CASSLWGADTQYF
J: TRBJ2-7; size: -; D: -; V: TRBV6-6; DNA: TGTGCCAGCAGACCCTCACAGGGTCGTGGGTACGAGCAGTACTTC; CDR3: CASRPSQGRGYEQYF
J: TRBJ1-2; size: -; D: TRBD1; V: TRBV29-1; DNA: TGCAGCGTTGCAGGGACAGCGAATAACTATGGCTACACCTTC; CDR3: CSVAGTANNYGYTF
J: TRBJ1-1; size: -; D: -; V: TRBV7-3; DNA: TGTGCCAGCAGCTTATCGTCCTACGACACTGAAGCTTTCTTT; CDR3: CASSLSSYDTEAFF
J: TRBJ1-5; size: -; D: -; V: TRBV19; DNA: TGTGCCAGTAGTTCCTCGGGGGGTAGCAATCAGCCCCAGCATTTT; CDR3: CASSSSGGSNQPQHF
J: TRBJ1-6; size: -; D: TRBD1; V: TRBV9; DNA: TGTGCCAGCAGCTCAGAGACAGGGTTACATTCACCCCTCCACTTT; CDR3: CASSSETGLHSPLHF
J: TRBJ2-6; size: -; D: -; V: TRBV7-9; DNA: TGTGCCAGCAGCTTAGGTGGGGGACACCTCTCTGGGGCCAACGTCCTGACTTTC; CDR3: CASSLGGGHLSGANVLTF
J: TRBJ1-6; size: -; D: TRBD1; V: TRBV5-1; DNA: TGCGCCAGCAGCAAGGACAGGGTGGATTCACCCCTCCACTTT; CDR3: CASSKDRVDSPLHF
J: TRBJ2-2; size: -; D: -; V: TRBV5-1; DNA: TGCGCCAGCAGCTCTGGACACAAGGCGAACACCGGGGAGCTGTTTTTT; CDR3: CASSSGHKANTGELFF
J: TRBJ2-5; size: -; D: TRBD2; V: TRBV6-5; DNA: TGTGCCAGCAAGCGAACCCTAGCGGGGCAAGAGACCCAGTACTTC; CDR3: CASKRTLAGQETQYF
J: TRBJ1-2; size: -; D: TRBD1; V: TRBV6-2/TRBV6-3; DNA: TGTGCCAGCAGTTACTTAGGGACAGGGTTCGGCTACACCTTC; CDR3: CASSYLGTGFGYTF
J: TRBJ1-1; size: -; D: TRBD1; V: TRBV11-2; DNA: TGTGCCAGCAGCGTCACAGGGGGCCGAGAAGCTTTCTTT; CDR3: CASSVTGGREAFF
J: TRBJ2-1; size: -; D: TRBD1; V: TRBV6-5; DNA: TGTGCCAGACAGGGGCCTATGTGCTCCTACAATGAGCAGTTCTTC; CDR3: CARQGPMCSYNEQFF
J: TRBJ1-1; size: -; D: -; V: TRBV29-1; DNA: TGCAGCGTTGCAAGGGACTCGAGCACTGAAGCTTTCTTT; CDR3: CSVARDSSTEAFF